This T cell receptor (beta chain) comes out of a study of cytomegalovirus exposure and HLA in healthy donors. Whole-study findings and limits: V- and J-gene trimming in TCR beta was tied to a missense DCLRE1C variant by an analysis performed later. Associated with HLA alleles at 0.05 false discovery rate in a later analysis were about 17,000 TCR beta sequences.

The CDR3 sequence is 15 residues long. Per the germline V gene, CDR1 is SGHTA and CDR2 is FQGNSA. V lost 2 bases to trimming and J lost 0 bases, with 11 bases between them. A remark on this clone: The antigen is not known.

Primers for the PCR totalled 60 Vbeta and 13 Jbeta. Assay used: immunoSEQ multiplex PCR; TCRdb lists only in-frame clones, some missing. The repertoire holds about 130,000 clones, with roughly 79% as singletons. Sequencing was done on a sample of PBMCs. This receptor was obtained from a woman in her forties in good health and CMV-seronegative. The V and J genes are TRBV7-2 and TRBJ2-7; D may be TRBD1 (5 bases). The CDR3 DNA follows: TGTGCCAGCAGCTTAATCAAAGGGGACTCCTACGAGCAGTACTTC. Translation gives CASSLIKGDSYEQYF.